This passage covers 27 T cell receptor beta chains from one sample sequenced in a study of T cells after yellow fever vaccination. TCRdb fed the 5' RACE reads into MiXCR, producing one record per CDR3 protein. Among a few hundred thousand distinct CDR3 sequences listed, roughly 8.7% were seen once. Sample: PBMCs, taken on the day of the first yellow fever vaccination. These receptors were collected from a young man who received the YFV17D yellow fever vaccine.

This clonotype was recorded a few times. This sequence joins TRBV7-2 and TRBJ2-1; a weak D match, TRBD2 (6 bases). Germline lookup yields CDR1 SGHTA and CDR2 FQGNSA. The CDR3 extends over 16 amino acids. V lost 1 base, J lost 4 bases, and 14 bases lay in between. Here the CDR3 DNA reads TGTGCCAGCAGCTTAGGCCTGTTAGCGGCGTACAATGAGCAGTTCTTC. Residues: CASSLGLLAAYNEQFF.

This chain joins TRBV5-1 and TRBJ2-1; 7 bases line up with TRBD1. Germline trimming cut 4 bases from V and 5 bases from J; bases unmatched to any gene: 12. The CDR3 covers 16 residues. The germline gives CDR1 SGHRS, CDR2 YFSETQ. The CDR3 protein is CASSERGLPYNNEQFF. The CDR3 region has the DNA TGCGCCAGCAGCGAGAGGGGGCTTCCCTACAACAATGAGCAGTTCTTC.

Only a few counts were recorded for this clonotype. CDR3 amino acids: CAISEGTRNSPLHF. CDR3 nucleotides: TGTGCCATCAGTGAAGGGACGCGTAATTCACCCCTCCACTTT. V is TRBV10-3 and J is TRBJ1-6, with TRBD1 as a possible D gene (5 bases). Trimming pared 3 bases from V and 6 bases from J, leaving 9 bases between. CDR3 length: 14 residues. In germline, CDR1 is ENHRY, CDR2 SYGVKD.

This clonotype occurred once. The chain combines TRBV5-1 with TRBJ1-1; the D is unclear. V was shortened by 0 bases and J by 1 base, with 7 bases between the two germline ends. The CDR3 has 14 residues. Germline V CDR1 and CDR2: SGHRS, YFSETQ. The CDR3 region is CASSLGSGNTEAFF. As DNA, the CDR3 is TGCGCCAGCAGCTTGGGGTCAGGGAACACTGAAGCTTTCTTT.

This clonotype has just a few counts. The chain has TRBV7-8 and TRBJ2-2, with D perhaps TRBD1 (5 bases). V gave up 2 bases and J gave up 0 bases, with 10 bases separating them. This CDR3 is 16 amino acids long. Germline assignment: CDR1 SGHVS and CDR2 FQNEAQ. The CDR3 DNA sequence: TGTGCCAGCAGCTTACGAAGACAGCCGAACACCGGGGAGCTGTTTTTT. It is translated as CASSLRRQPNTGELFF. The whole variable domain, filled in from reference TRBV7-8 and TRBJ2-2, reads GAGVSQSPRYKVAKRGQDVALRCDPISGHVSLFWYQQALGQGPEFLTYFQNEAQLDKSGLPSDRFFAERPEGSVSTLKIQRTQQEDSAVYLCASSLRRQPNTGELFFGEGSRLTVL.

This clonotype was recorded many times. V and J are TRBV5-1 and TRBJ2-2; D may be TRBD2 (6 bases). Germline-derived CDR1 and CDR2 are SGHRS and YFSETQ. V dropped 5 bases and J dropped 4 bases, with 27 bases sitting between them. CDR3 size: 19 residues. CDR3 loop: CASSSSVTELASSTGELFF. The DNA for the CDR3 is TGCGCCAGCAGTAGTAGTGTGACCGAACTAGCCTCGAGCACCGGGGAGCTGTTTTTT.

In this sample, this clonotype turned up many times. CDR3 DNA sequence: TGTGCCAGCAGCCAAGGAAATCTAGAGACGGATACGCAGTATTTT. It is translated as CASSQGNLETDTQYF. V gene TRBV3-1 combines with J gene TRBJ2-3, with no clear D. This CDR3 is 15 amino acids long. V was cut by 1 base and J by 6 bases, with 14 bases left in between. CDR1 LGHDT and CDR2 YNNKEL come from the germline V gene (reference sequence).

In this sample, this clonotype turned up many times. The chain combines TRBV27 with TRBJ2-7; the match to TRBD1 covers 7 bases. The CDR3 is 13 amino acids. Losses at the gene ends were 2 bases for V and 3 bases for J; bases not matched to a gene: 1. Per germline, CDR1 MNHEY and CDR2 SMNVEV (reference sequence). In nucleotides, the CDR3 is TGTGCCAGCAGTTTAACAGGGGACTACGAGCAGTACTTC. It translates to CASSLTGDYEQYF.

The J gene is TRBJ1-1, the V gene TRBV2; D is ambiguous. Germline V CDR1 and CDR2: SNHLY, FYNNEI. The CDR3 sequence is 12 residues long. Trimming left V 5 bases short and J 2 bases short, with 6 bases between. The CDR3 bases are TGTGCCAGCAGTCGGATAAACACTGAAGCTTTCTTT. Translating it yields CASSRINTEAFF. The variable domain in full, completed from reference TRBV2 and TRBJ1-1, reads EPEVTQTPSHQVTQMGQEVILRCVPISNHLYFYWYRQILGQKVEFLVSFYNNEISEKSEIFDDQFSVERPDGSNFTLKIRSTKLEDSAMYFCASSRINTEAFFGQGTRLTVV.

The rearrangement joins TRBV20-1 to TRBJ2-5; the D gene could be TRBD1 or TRBD2 (5 bases each). Germline CDR1 and CDR2: DFQATT and SNEGSKA (reference sequence). The CDR3 has 16 residues. The V end lost 4 bases, the J end lost 4 bases, and 22 bases lay between the germline ends. CDR3 sequence: CSATSLVGERGETQYF. For the CDR3, the DNA is TGCAGTGCTACATCCTTAGTGGGGGAGAGGGGAGAGACCCAGTACTTC.

This chain connects TRBV6-6 to TRBJ2-7; 7 positions match TRBD1. V shed 7 bases, J shed 1 base, and the junction held 10 bases outside the gene matches. The germline CDR1 and CDR2 sequences are MNHNY and SVGAGI (reference sequence). The CDR3 totals 15 residues. The CDR3, as DNA: TGTGCCAGCACGCTACTCCAGGGGGTATCCTACGAGCAGTACTTC. Protein: CASTLLQGVSYEQYF.

The chain combines TRBV5-1 with TRBJ2-5; tentative D call: TRBD1 (6 bases). V lost 0 bases and J lost 2, with 11 bases in between. Germline V gene sequence: CDR1 SGHRS, CDR2 YFSETQ. The CDR3 is made up of 15 amino acids. CDR3 region: CASSLGDTLQETQYF. Here the CDR3 DNA reads TGCGCCAGCAGCTTGGGGGACACCCTACAAGAGACCCAGTACTTC.

CDR3 sequence (DNA): TGTGCCAGCAGTGCTCCGGGCCCAGGGGACGAGCAGTACTTC. Translation: CASSAPGPGDEQYF. The rearrangement links TRBV3-1 to TRBJ2-7; weak D call: TRBD1 (6 bases). Germline assignment: CDR1 LGHDT and CDR2 YNNKEL (reference sequence). CDR3 length: 14 amino acids. The V end lost 6 bases, the J end lost 5 bases, and 17 bases lay between the germline ends.

The rearrangement links TRBV11-2 to TRBJ2-7, with D possibly being TRBD2 (6 bases). The CDR3 spans 15 residues. The ends were cut back, 5 bases at V and 3 bases at J, with 17 bases in the middle. Germline V lookup: CDR1 SGHAT, CDR2 FQNNGV. The CDR3 DNA is TGTGCCAGCAGCGCGCTCGGGACTCTCGGCTACGAGCAGTACTTC. It encodes CASSALGTLGYEQYF.

The CDR3: CASSLEARQVYGYTF. CDR3 in DNA: TGCGCCAGCAGCTTGGAGGCGAGGCAGGTCTATGGCTACACCTTC. The chain recombines TRBV5-1 with TRBJ1-2; D is unclear. Between the trimmed V and J ends, which lost 0 bases and 4 bases, there was a span of 13 bases. CDR1 is SGHRS and CDR2 is YFSETQ in the germline V gene. This CDR3 spans 15 amino acids. Full variable domain (outside the CDR3, taken from reference TRBV5-1 and TRBJ1-2): KAGVTQTPRYLIKTRGQQVTLSCSPISGHRSVSWYQQTPGQGLQFLFEYFSETQRNKGNFPGRFSGRQFSNSRSEMNVSTLELGDSALYLCASSLEARQVYGYTFGSGTRLTVV.

This chain links TRBV4-1 with TRBJ2-4; a possible D gene is TRBD1 (6 bases). The CDR3 runs to 18 residues. The V end lost 1 base, the J end lost 0 bases, and 16 bases lay between the germline ends. Germline V gene data show CDR1 as MGHRA and CDR2 as YSYEKL. The CDR3 spells CASSQGGARGLAKNIQYF. The CDR3 nucleotides read TGCGCCAGCAGCCAAGGAGGGGCCAGGGGCTTAGCCAAAAACATTCAGTACTTC.

This clonotype was detected many times. The rearrangement joins TRBV5-1 to TRBJ1-1; a possible D gene is TRBD1 (5 bases). There are 13 residues in the CDR3. Deletions cut 3 bases from V and 5 bases from J, with 11 bases between. Germline loops: CDR1 SGHRS, CDR2 YFSETQ. This CDR3 is CASSWTLRTEAFF. CDR3 nucleotides: TGCGCCAGCAGCTGGACATTACGGACTGAAGCTTTCTTT.

Here the CDR3 DNA reads TGCAGCGCTTTGCTCACTGAAGCTTTCTTT. This encodes CSALLTEAFF. The V and J genes are TRBV29-1 and TRBJ1-1; D unclear. Germline CDR1 and CDR2: SQVTM and ANQGSEA. The germline V and J ends were trimmed by 7 bases and 4 bases, with 7 bases remaining between them. The CDR3 is 10 amino acids.

This clonotype was counted a few times. This chain joins TRBV7-9 and TRBJ1-2; unclear D gene. Between the trimmed V and J ends, which lost 5 bases and 6 bases, there was a span of 25 bases. Germline-derived CDR1 and CDR2 are SEHNR and FQNEAQ (reference sequence). CDR3 length equals 17 residues. This chain's CDR3 is CASSQNLTPQDSDGYTF. For the CDR3, the DNA is TGTGCCAGCAGCCAAAATCTTACACCGCAGGATAGCGATGGCTACACCTTC. Full variable domain (missing parts from reference TRBV7-9 and TRBJ1-2): DTGVSQNPRHKITKRGQNVTFRCDPISEHNRLYWYRQTLGQGPEFLTYFQNEAQLEKSRLLSDRFSAERPKGSFSTLEIQRTEQGDSAMYLCASSQNLTPQDSDGYTFGSGTRLTVV.

This clonotype has at least ten counts. The chain employs TRBV21-1 and TRBJ2-7; TRBD2, the D gene given by the table, was not confirmed from the DNA. TRBV21-1 is noted as a pseudogene. This CDR3 region has 15 residues. The CDR3: CASSKSEGGSYEQYV. CDR3 nucleotides: TGTGCCAGCAGCAAATCGGAGGGAGGGTCCTACGAGCAGTACGTC.

This clonotype was observed at least ten times. A junction boundary mismatches the germline segment, possibly from a read error. This chain joins TRBV7-2 and TRBJ1-2; no clear D gene. Germline CDR1 reads SGHTA; CDR2 reads FQGNSA. The CDR3 has 11 residues. CDR3 sequence reads: CASTAYSTWAF. For the CDR3, the DNA is TGTGCCAGCACCGCCTACTCTACCTGGGCCTTC.

The rearrangement uses TRBV7-8 and TRBJ2-5; tentatively, D is TRBD1 (5 bases). Germline assignment: CDR1 SGHVS and CDR2 FQNEAQ. The length of the CDR3 is 14 residues. V was pared by 4 bases and J by 7 bases, with 16 bases between. In nucleotides, the CDR3 is TGTGCCAGCAGCTACGGCAGGGCCTGGGGGACCCAGTACTTC. This sequence encodes CASSYGRAWGTQYF.

A few counts support this clonotype. The chain employs TRBV5-1 and TRBJ2-3; the match to TRBD2 covers 10 bases. The germline gives CDR1 SGHRS, CDR2 YFSETQ. V trimming: 6 bases; J trimming: 3 bases; junction bases outside the gene matches: 7. There are 15 residues in the CDR3. CDR3 sequence reads: CASTLGGLATDTQYF. Here the CDR3 DNA reads TGCGCCAGCACCCTGGGGGGACTAGCGACAGATACGCAGTATTTT.

This chain uses TRBV4-1 with TRBJ1-2, with D possibly being TRBD1 (5 bases). The CDR3 spans 16 residues. V was pared by 2 bases and J by 4 bases, with 17 bases between. Germline lookup yields CDR1 MGHRA and CDR2 YSYEKL. Written as DNA, the CDR3 is TGCGCCAGCAGCCAACCCGTCTTGGGGCGCGGCTATGGCTACACCTTC. Protein sequence: CASSQPVLGRGYGYTF.

This clonotype was observed a few times. The V and J genes are TRBV9 and TRBJ2-5, with 7 bases lining up with TRBD1. V lost 4 bases, J lost 4 bases, and 4 bases stayed unmatched. Germline CDR1 reads SGDLS; CDR2 reads YYNGEE. The CDR3 runs to 13 residues. CDR3 loop: CASSRGQPETQYF. In nucleotides, the CDR3 is TGTGCCAGCAGCCGGGGACAGCCAGAGACCCAGTACTTC.

This chain joins TRBV7-2 and TRBJ2-7; D unclear. Trimming took off 5 bases at V and 5 bases at J, with 19 bases between the two ends. Germline CDR1 and CDR2: SGHTA and FQGNSA. The CDR3 covers 15 residues. In nucleotides, the CDR3 is TGTGCCAGCAGCCCCGAGGCTTCGGTGTTGCACGAGCAGTACTTC. Protein: CASSPEASVLHEQYF.

This clonotype was seen more than once but under ten times. This CDR3 reads CASSYSRAGELFF. DNA for the CDR3: TGTGCCAGCAGTTACTCCAGGGCGGGGGAGCTGTTTTTT. The chain joins TRBV6-5 to TRBJ2-2, with a tentative D call TRBD1 (5 bases). Germline CDR1 and CDR2: MNHEY and SVGAGI. V lost 0 bases, J lost 8 bases, and 7 bases lay in between. The CDR3 covers 13 residues.